Following are 26 T cell receptor beta chains from one sample sequenced in a study of cytomegalovirus exposure and HLA in healthy donors. Both 60 Vbeta primers and 13 Jbeta primers went into the PCR. Measured with immunoSEQ multiplex PCR; TCRdb has only the in-frame clones, and not every one. In the table there are about 160,000 clones, over 60% of which are singletons. Material: PBMCs. Receptors originate from a female donor in good health and CMV-seronegative.

This sequence joins TRBV5-1 and TRBJ2-1; D perhaps matches TRBD2 (5 bases). The CDR3 length is 15 residues. Germline CDR1 and CDR2: SGHRS and YFSETQ. Trimming removed 0 bases at V and 2 bases at J, with 9 bases between. The CDR3 DNA is TGCGCCAGCAGCTTGGGCGCTAGCCCCTACAATGAGCAGTTCTTC. Amino acids: CASSLGASPYNEQFF.

The chain couples TRBV6-1 to TRBJ1-3; possible D gene TRBD1, 5 bases. Trimming stripped 0 bases from V and 7 bases from J, with 7 bases between. The germline V gene encodes CDR1 MNHNS and CDR2 SASEGT. The CDR3 covers 13 residues. CDR3 bases: TGTGCCAGCAGTGAAGCGGGGCTCAACACCATATATTTT. Amino acids: CASSEAGLNTIYF.

DNA for the CDR3: TGTGCCAGCAGCAATAGGAGGATGAACACTGAAGCTTTCTTT. It yields the protein CASSNRRMNTEAFF. The rearrangement links TRBV4-2 to TRBJ1-1; D not certain. Per germline, CDR1 LGHNA and CDR2 YNFKEQ. Trimming shortened V by 5 bases and J by 0 bases, and 10 bases separated the two germline ends. The CDR3 has 14 residues.

The chain couples TRBV5-4 to TRBJ2-5, with D possibly matching TRBD1 (6 bases). The CDR3 contains 14 residues. V dropped 0 bases and J dropped 5 bases, with 11 bases sitting between them. The germline CDR1 and CDR2 sequences are SGHNT and YYREEE (reference sequence). CDR3 amino acids: CASSLDRVVETQYF. The CDR3 nucleotides are TGTGCCAGCAGCTTGGACAGGGTGGTGGAGACCCAGTACTTC.

V and J are TRBV30 and TRBJ1-5; 8 bases are a match to TRBD1. The CDR3 has 15 residues. The V segment lost 3 bases and the J segment 3 bases; nucleotides outside the gene matches: 7. The germline CDR1 and CDR2 sequences are GTSNPN and SVGIG (reference sequence). The CDR3 sequence is CAWREGQDLNQPQHF. The CDR3, as DNA: TGTGCCTGGAGGGAGGGACAGGACCTCAATCAGCCCCAGCATTTT.

V usage is TRBV14 and J usage is TRBJ1-2, with a tentative D call TRBD1 (6 bases). Germline V gene lookup returns CDR1 SGHDN and CDR2 FVKESK. Deletions cut 2 bases from V and 8 bases from J, with 12 bases between. The CDR3 extends over 13 amino acids. CDR3 DNA sequence: TGTGCCAGCAGCCAACAAGGGGGGGACGGCTACACCTTC. This gives the protein CASSQQGGDGYTF.

This clone has only a few counts. This chain uses TRBV5-4 with TRBJ2-7; 8 nucleotides align to TRBD1. CDR3 length equals 14 residues. Germline CDR1 is SGHNT and CDR2 is YYREEE (reference sequence). The V segment lost 5 bases and the J segment 4 bases; nucleotides outside the gene matches: 8. The CDR3 is CASSSDRGGYEQYF. CDR3 nucleotides: TGTGCCAGCAGTTCCGACAGGGGAGGTTACGAGCAGTACTTC.

The genes are TRBV9 and TRBJ2-5, with 11 bases matching TRBD2. Per the germline V gene, CDR1 is SGDLS and CDR2 is YYNGEE. The CDR3 spans 16 residues. J was trimmed by 3 bases and V by 3 bases; bases with no gene match: 7. Written as DNA, the CDR3 is TGTGCCAGCAGCGGACCTTTAGCGGGGGGGAAAGAGACCCAGTACTTC. It translates to CASSGPLAGGKETQYF.

The rearrangement uses TRBV10-2 and TRBJ1-2, with no clear D. The V gene's germline CDR1 is WSHSY and CDR2 SAAADI. Trimming pared 10 bases from V and 3 bases from J, leaving 9 bases between. The CDR3 has 11 residues. CDR3 nucleotides: TGCGCCACCCTTCGGGACTATGGCTACACCTTC. This sequence encodes CATLRDYGYTF.

The chain is built from TRBV9 and TRBJ1-1, with TRBD1 matching 7 bases. Unmatched junction bases numbered 10, after V lost 4 bases and J lost 4 bases. CDR1 and CDR2 from the germline V gene are SGDLS and YYNGEE. The CDR3 contains 15 residues. CDR3 region: CASSLRHTGATEAFF. In DNA, the CDR3 is TGTGCCAGCAGCTTAAGGCATACAGGGGCCACTGAAGCTTTCTTT.

The table lists this clone with a count of one. The chain combines TRBV7-6 with TRBJ2-7; 8 nucleotides agree with TRBD1. The CDR3 contains 14 residues. Losses at the gene ends were 5 bases for V and 4 bases for J; bases not matched to a gene: 7. Per the germline V gene, CDR1 is SGHVS and CDR2 is FNYEAQ. The DNA of the CDR3 is TGTGCCAGCAGCCCAGGACAGGGTGGGTACGAGCAGTACTTC. Its protein product is CASSPGQGGYEQYF.

The DNA for the CDR3 is TGCGCCAGCAGCCCCGGGACAGGGGGGGAAAAACTGTTTTTT. Residues: CASSPGTGGEKLFF. The chain is built from TRBV5-1 and TRBJ1-4; TRBD1 matches at 11 bases. CDR1 is SGHRS, CDR2 YFSETQ, per germline. The CDR3 extends over 14 amino acids. J gave up 8 bases and V 4 bases, and 4 bases lay outside the gene matches.

The V call is TRBV5-1, the J call TRBJ2-7; TRBD1 aligns across 11 bases. Germline V CDR1 and CDR2: SGHRS, YFSETQ. The trim removed 4 bases at V and 5 bases at J, leaving 5 bases unmatched. This CDR3 has 14 amino acids. As DNA, the CDR3 is TGCGCCAGCAGCGGTGGACAGGGGGCCCACGAGCAGTACTTC. Protein sequence: CASSGGQGAHEQYF.

The chain combines TRBV21-1 with TRBJ2-5; the table gives TRBD2 as D, unverified against the DNA. TRBV21-1 is designated a pseudogene. The CDR3 consists of 12 residues. Here the CDR3 DNA reads TGTGCCGGGGGGTTTGTGGGGGAGACCCAGTACTTC. Encoded protein: CAGGFVGETQYF.

This clone occurred a few times. The chain joins TRBV7-9 to TRBJ2-3, with D possibly TRBD2 on 5 matching bases. The V and J ends lost 5 bases and 6 bases respectively, with 15 bases between them. This CDR3 is built from 14 residues. CDR1 and CDR2 from the germline V gene are SEHNR and FQNEAQ (reference sequence). CDR3 residues: CASSPMRADDTQYF. Written as DNA, the CDR3 is TGTGCCAGCAGCCCCATGCGGGCCGATGATACGCAGTATTTT.

The gene calls are TRBV4-3 and TRBJ1-4, with 9 bases identical to TRBD1. The CDR3 extends over 15 amino acids. CDR1 and CDR2 (germline): LGHNA, YSLEER. J gave up 5 bases and V 6 bases, and 7 bases lay outside the gene matches. CDR3 in amino acids: CASREFGTGNEKLFF. CDR3 nucleotides: TGCGCCAGCAGAGAATTTGGGACAGGGAATGAAAAACTGTTTTTT.

This clone showed up just a few times. This specimen includes other DNA sequences encoding the same CDR3. V usage is TRBV10-3 and J usage is TRBJ1-1; 7 positions match TRBD1. V lost 8 bases, J lost 1 base, and 4 bases stayed unmatched. The CDR3 spans 13 residues. The germline CDR1 and CDR2 sequences are ENHRY and SYGVKD. The CDR3 coding sequence is TGTGCCATCCGCGGACAGGAGAACACTGAAGCTTTCTTT. Protein sequence: CAIRGQENTEAFF.

This chain uses TRBV7-2 with TRBJ1-6; 10 bases agree with TRBD1. With 4 bases clipped from V and 9 bases from J, the junction kept 12 bases outside the gene matches. The CDR3 contains 17 residues. The germline V gene encodes CDR1 SGHTA and CDR2 FQGNSA. The CDR3 DNA is TGTGCCAGCAGCTATAGTAGCGGGACAGGGGCTGCTTCACCCCTCCACTTT. Residues: CASSYSSGTGAASPLHF.

The V call is TRBV2, the J call TRBJ1-3; D is ambiguous. Germline V gene sequence: CDR1 SNHLY, CDR2 FYNNEI. The CDR3 extends over 15 amino acids. V gave up 2 bases and J gave up 0 bases, with 8 bases separating them. The CDR3 reads CASSELRSSGNTIYF. CDR3 nucleotide sequence: TGTGCCAGCAGTGAATTGCGGAGCTCTGGAAACACCATATATTTT.

The J gene is TRBJ2-5, the V gene TRBV7-3, with TRBD2 matching over 9 bases. The CDR3 totals 16 residues. The V gene's germline CDR1 is SGHTA and CDR2 FQGTGA. After removal of 2 bases from V and 3 bases from J, the junction contained 7 bases not matched to a gene. The CDR3 DNA is TGTGCCAGCAGCTTAGGAAGCGGGAGGATCGAAGAGACCCAGTACTTC. Protein sequence: CASSLGSGRIEETQYF.

CDR3 residues: CASSPTEQGYEQYF. The CDR3 DNA follows: TGTGCCAGCAGTCCGACCGAACAGGGGTACGAGCAGTACTTC. The chain combines TRBV7-6 with TRBJ2-7; 7 nucleotides align to TRBD1. The CDR3 is 14 residues long. With 6 bases clipped from V and 4 bases from J, the junction kept 9 bases outside the gene matches. CDR1 SGHVS and CDR2 FNYEAQ come from the germline V gene. Variable domain in full (rest from reference TRBV7-6 and TRBJ2-7): GAGVSQSPRYKVTKRGQDVALRCDPISGHVSLYWYRQALGQGPEFLTYFNYEAQQDKSGLPNDRFSAERPEGSISTLTIQRTEQRDSAMYRCASSPTEQGYEQYFGPGTRLTVT.

V and J are TRBV6-1 and TRBJ1-2, with 8 nucleotides matching TRBD1. Unmatched junction bases numbered 16, after V lost 2 bases and J lost 2 bases. The CDR3 extends over 19 amino acids. Germline V CDR1 and CDR2: MNHNS, SASEGT. The CDR3 reads CASSERPPRQGRSNYGYTF. The CDR3 coding sequence is TGTGCCAGCAGTGAAAGGCCCCCGAGACAGGGGAGATCCAACTATGGCTACACCTTC.

This chain uses TRBV2 with TRBJ1-1; 8 bases match TRBD1. The length of the CDR3 is 13 residues. CDR1 SNHLY and CDR2 FYNNEI come from the germline V gene. V lost 10 bases to trimming and J lost 11 bases; unmatched junction nucleotides: 15. The CDR3 DNA is TGTGCCAACAGACAGGGGCCCGACCAGCGGGCTTTCTTT. This encodes CANRQGPDQRAFF.

The chain carries TRBV5-4 and TRBJ1-1; TRBD1 matches at 7 bases. Per germline, CDR1 SGHNT and CDR2 YYREEE (reference sequence). CDR3 length: 16 residues. The V gene end was trimmed by 0 bases and the J gene end by 5 bases; junction bases not matched to a gene: 10. CDR3 sequence reads: CASSLAVTGDGTEAFF. CDR3 DNA sequence: TGTGCCAGCAGCTTGGCGGTTACAGGGGATGGTACTGAAGCTTTCTTT. Filled out from reference TRBV5-4 and TRBJ1-1, the complete variable domain reads ETGVTQSPTHLIKTRGQQVTLRCSSQSGHNTVSWYQQALGQGPQFIFQYYREEENGRGNFPPRFSGLQFPNYSSELNVNALELDDSALYLCASSLAVTGDGTEAFFGQGTRLTVV.

The V call is TRBV5-1, the J call TRBJ2-5, with 11 bases matching TRBD1. The J call may be wrong; the DNA end is better matched by TRBJ2-7. The CDR3 is made up of 14 amino acids. The germline gives CDR1 SGHRS, CDR2 YFSETQ. CDR3: CASSTGQGADEQYF. In nucleotides, the CDR3 is TGCGCCAGCAGCACCGGACAGGGGGCCGACGAGCAGTACTTC.

CDR3 sequence reads: CASSLRSGETDTQYF. CDR3 DNA sequence: TGTGCCAGCAGCTTACGAAGCGGGGAAACAGATACGCAGTATTTT. The chain combines TRBV11-2 with TRBJ2-3, with 7 bases that match TRBD2. Germline V gene data show CDR1 as SGHAT and CDR2 as FQNNGV. This CDR3 has 15 amino acids. The V segment lost 2 bases and the J segment 3 bases; nucleotides outside the gene matches: 5.